This T cell receptor (beta chain) was found in a study of regulatory dendritic cells for organ transplantation. Whole-study results and caveats: The most alloreactive TCR clonotypes were found in resting memory CD8+ cells. Memory T cells were less diverse than naive, with memory CD8+ most oligoclonal.

The assay was immunoSEQ multiplex PCR, and TCRdb's table has in-frame clones only and misses some. This table holds some 11,000 clones, roughly 70% found once. Turning to this clone: The antigen remains undetermined.

Sorted T cells were CFSE-labeled and cultured four to five days with allogeneic regulatory or mature dendritic cells at 1:10. The V end was cut by 0 bases, the J end by 1 base, with 10 bases between. From germline, CDR1 is SGHNT and CDR2 YYREEE (reference sequence). The CDR3 spans 15 residues. The chain employs TRBV5-4 and TRBJ1-1, with D unclear. The source is a human donor in good health. Sequencing was done on a sample of memory CD4+ T cells from blood cultured with regulatory dendritic cells. Subset specified: CD45RO+ memory T cells. The DNA for the CDR3 is TGTGCCAGCAGCTTGGGTTATCAGGAGAACACTGAAGCTTTCTTT. Translated, it gives CASSLGYQENTEAFF.